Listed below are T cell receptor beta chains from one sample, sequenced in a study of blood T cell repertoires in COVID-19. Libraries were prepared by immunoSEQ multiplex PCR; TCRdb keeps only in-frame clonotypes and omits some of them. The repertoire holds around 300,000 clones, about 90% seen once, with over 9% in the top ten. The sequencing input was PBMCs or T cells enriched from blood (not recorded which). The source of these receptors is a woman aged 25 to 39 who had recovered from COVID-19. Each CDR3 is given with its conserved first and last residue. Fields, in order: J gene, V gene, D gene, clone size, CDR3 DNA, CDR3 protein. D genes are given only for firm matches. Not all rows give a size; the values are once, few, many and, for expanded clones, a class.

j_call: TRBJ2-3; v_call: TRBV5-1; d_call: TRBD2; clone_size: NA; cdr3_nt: TGCGCCAGCAGCTTCCGGACTAGCGGAGCCGGGGATACGCAGTATTTT; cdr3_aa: CASSFRTSGAGDTQYF
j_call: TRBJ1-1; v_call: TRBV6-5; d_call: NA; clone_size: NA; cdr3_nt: TGTGCCAGCAGCTTATCGAGCCTCCCGAACACTGAAGCTTTCTTT; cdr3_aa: CASSLSSLPNTEAFF
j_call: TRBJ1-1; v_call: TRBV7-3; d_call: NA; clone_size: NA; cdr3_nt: TGTGCCAGCAGCTTAATCGGGGGAGAATCGGACACTGAAGCTTTCTTT; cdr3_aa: CASSLIGGESDTEAFF
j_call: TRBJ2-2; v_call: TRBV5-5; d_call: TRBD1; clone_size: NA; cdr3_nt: TGTGCCAGCAGCTTGAGGTTTTCGGGACAGGTCATCTTCATCGGGGAGCTGTTTTTT; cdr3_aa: CASSLRFSGQVIFIGELFF
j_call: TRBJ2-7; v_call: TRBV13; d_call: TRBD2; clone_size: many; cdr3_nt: TGTGCCAGCAGACTGTCTAGCGGCGACTCCTACGAGCAGTACTTC; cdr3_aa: CASRLSSGDSYEQYF
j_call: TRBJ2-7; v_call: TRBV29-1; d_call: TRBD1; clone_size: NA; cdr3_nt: TGCAGCGTCGGACAGGGGCAGCCCCACGAGCAGTACTTC; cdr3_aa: CSVGQGQPHEQYF
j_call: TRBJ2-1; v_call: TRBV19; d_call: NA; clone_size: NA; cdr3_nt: TGTGCCACACTACCCGCCCTAACATACTCCTACAATGAGCAGTTCTTC; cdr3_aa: CATLPALTYSYNEQFF
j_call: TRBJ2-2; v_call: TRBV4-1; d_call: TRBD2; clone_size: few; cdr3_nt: TGCGCCAGCAGCCAAGATCCTCCGGGAGGGCCGACGGCCGGGGAGCTGTTTTTT; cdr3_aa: CASSQDPPGGPTAGELFF
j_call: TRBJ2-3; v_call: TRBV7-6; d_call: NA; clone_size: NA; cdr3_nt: TGTGCCAGCAGCTTCGATGGTAAACGCAGGGCATACACAGATACGCAGTATTTT; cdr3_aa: CASSFDGKRRAYTDTQYF
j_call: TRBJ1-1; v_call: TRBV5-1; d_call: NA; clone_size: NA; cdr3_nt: TGCGCCAGCAGCTTGCTGGGGGAGGGCACTGAAGCTTTCTTT; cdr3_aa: CASSLLGEGTEAFF
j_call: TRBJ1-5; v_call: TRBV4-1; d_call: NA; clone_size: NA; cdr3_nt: TGCGCCAGCAGCCGGGAAGGACAGCCCAAATTAAGGCCCCAGCATTTT; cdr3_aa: CASSREGQPKLRPQHF
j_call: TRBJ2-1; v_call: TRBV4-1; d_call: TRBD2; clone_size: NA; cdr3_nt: TGCGCCAGCAGCCAGAGAGCGAGGGAGGGCCGGTTCGGGTTGGACTACAATGAGCAGTTCTTC; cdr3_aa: CASSQRAREGRFGLDYNEQFF
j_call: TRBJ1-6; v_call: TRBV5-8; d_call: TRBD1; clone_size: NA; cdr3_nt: TGTGCCAGCAGCTTGGCAGGGGGCGACGGTAATTCACCCCTCCACTTT; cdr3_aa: CASSLAGGDGNSPLHF
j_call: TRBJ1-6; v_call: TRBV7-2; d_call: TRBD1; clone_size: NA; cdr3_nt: TGTGCCAGCAGCCCCCGACAGGGACTCAATAATTCACCCCTCCACTTT; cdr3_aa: CASSPRQGLNNSPLHF
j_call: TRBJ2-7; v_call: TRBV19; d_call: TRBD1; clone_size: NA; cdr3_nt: TGTGCCAGTAGTATACGAGGGCAGGGGGCCTACGAGCAGTACTTC; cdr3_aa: CASSIRGQGAYEQYF
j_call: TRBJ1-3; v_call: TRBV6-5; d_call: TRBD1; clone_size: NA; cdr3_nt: TGTGCCAGCAGTCGACAGGGGAGTGGAAACACCATATATTTT; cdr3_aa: CASSRQGSGNTIYF
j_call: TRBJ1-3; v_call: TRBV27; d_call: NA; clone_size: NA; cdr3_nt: TGTGCCAGCAGTTTCGACAGGAGCTCTGGAAACACCATATATTTT; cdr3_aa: CASSFDRSSGNTIYF
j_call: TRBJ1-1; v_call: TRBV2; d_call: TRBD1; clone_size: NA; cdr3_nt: TGTGCCAGCAGCGCCGGGACAGGATTCTGGGCTTTCTTT; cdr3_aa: CASSAGTGFWAFF
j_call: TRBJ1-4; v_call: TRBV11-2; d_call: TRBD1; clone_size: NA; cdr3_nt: TGTGCCAGCAGCTTCACAGGGGGCTACGCGACTAATGAAAAACTGTTTTTT; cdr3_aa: CASSFTGGYATNEKLFF
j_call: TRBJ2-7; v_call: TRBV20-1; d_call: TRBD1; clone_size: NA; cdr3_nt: TGCAGTGCTAGTTCCGGGACAGGGCTTTGGGGCCGCACCCCCCCCTTAGGCGAGCAGTACTTC; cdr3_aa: CSASSGTGLWGRTPPLGEQYF